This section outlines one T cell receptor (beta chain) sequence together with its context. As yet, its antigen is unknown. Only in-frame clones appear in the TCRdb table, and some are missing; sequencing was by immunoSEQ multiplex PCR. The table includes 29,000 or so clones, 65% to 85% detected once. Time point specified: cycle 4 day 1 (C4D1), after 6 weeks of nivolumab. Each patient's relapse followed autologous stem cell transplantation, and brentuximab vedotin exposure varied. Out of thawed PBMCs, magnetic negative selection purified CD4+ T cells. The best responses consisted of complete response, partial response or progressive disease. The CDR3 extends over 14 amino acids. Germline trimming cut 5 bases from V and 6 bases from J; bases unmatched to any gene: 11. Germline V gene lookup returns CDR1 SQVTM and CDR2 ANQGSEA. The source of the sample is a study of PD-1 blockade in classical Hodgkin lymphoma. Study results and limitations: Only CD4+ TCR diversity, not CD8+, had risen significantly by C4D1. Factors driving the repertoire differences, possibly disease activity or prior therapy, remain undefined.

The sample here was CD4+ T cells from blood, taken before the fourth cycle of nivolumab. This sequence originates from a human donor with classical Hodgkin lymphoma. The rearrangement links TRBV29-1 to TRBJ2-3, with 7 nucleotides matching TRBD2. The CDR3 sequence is CSVQRDLSRDTQYF. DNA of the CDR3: TGCAGCGTTCAGCGGGACTTAAGCAGGGATACGCAGTATTTT.